One sample yielded the 10 T cell receptor beta chains listed below, sequenced in a study of Ad26.COV2.S vaccination and SARS-CoV-2 variants. The assay was immunoSEQ multiplex PCR, and TCRdb's table has in-frame clones only and misses some. Found here are 150,000 to 200,000 clones, around 85% of them singletons; the top ten hold under 7.5%. Sequenced here: peripheral blood, sampled after recovery from COVID-19. The receptors shown here come from a human donor who had recovered from COVID-19.

The CDR3 here is CASSYRQGSSYEQYF. The CDR3 DNA reads TGTGCCAGCAGCTACCGACAGGGCTCCTCCTACGAGCAGTACTTC. V and J are TRBV7-9 and TRBJ2-7; TRBD1 matches 7 bases. The CDR3 is 15 residues long. The ends lost 4 bases at V and 0 bases at J; junction bases unmatched: 6. Germline loops: CDR1 SEHNR, CDR2 FQNEAQ (reference sequence).

In this sample, this clone turned up once. The chain uses TRBV5-4 and TRBJ2-7; TRBD2 matches 8 bases. The germline V gene has CDR1 SGHNT and CDR2 YYREEE (reference sequence). Germline trimming cut 7 bases from V and 2 bases from J; bases unmatched to any gene: 17. The CDR3 spans 17 residues. CDR3 nucleotide sequence: TGTGCCAGCTCCCCTGGGGGGGGCGGGGGGCCGACCTACGAGCAGTACTTC. Protein sequence: CASSPGGGGGPTYEQYF.

This clone occurred a few times. The chain joins TRBV7-9 to TRBJ2-7, with 9 nucleotides matching TRBD1. Germline lookup yields CDR1 SEHNR and CDR2 FQNEAQ (reference sequence). J gave up 7 bases and V 3 bases, and 4 bases lay outside the gene matches. This CDR3 is built from 13 residues. CDR3 in DNA: TGTGCCAGCAGCTTGGGGACAGGGAGGGAGCAGTACTTC. Amino acids: CASSLGTGREQYF.

The chain combines TRBV18 with TRBJ1-1, with a tentative D call TRBD1 (6 bases). This CDR3 is built from 14 residues. CDR1 and CDR2 from the germline V gene are KGHSH and LQKENI. The V end lost 3 bases, the J end lost 7 bases, and 15 bases lay between the germline ends. The CDR3 DNA reads as TGTGCCAGCTCACCCGAAGTACAGGGAATTGAAGCTTTCTTT. As protein: CASSPEVQGIEAFF.

By share, this clone counts as medium-sized (0.01 to 0.1%). In DNA, the CDR3 is TGTGCCAGCAGCCCTCACGGGGGGGTTTCCTACAATGAGCAGTTCTTC. This translates into CASSPHGGVSYNEQFF. The V call is TRBV7-8, the J call TRBJ2-1; 8 positions agree with TRBD2. CDR3 length: 16 amino acids. V was clipped by 5 bases and J by 1 base; unmatched bases: 7. Germline CDR1 reads SGHVS; CDR2 reads FQNEAQ. Looking up the rest from reference TRBV7-8 and TRBJ2-1 gives the full variable domain: GAGVSQSPRYKVAKRGQDVALRCDPISGHVSLFWYQQALGQGPEFLTYFQNEAQLDKSGLPSDRFFAERPEGSVSTLKIQRTQQEDSAVYLCASSPHGGVSYNEQFFGPGTRLTVL.

The chain couples TRBV5-1 to TRBJ1-2; the D gene is possibly TRBD1 (6 bases). The V and J ends lost 2 bases and 3 bases respectively, with 14 bases between them. Germline V CDR1 and CDR2: SGHRS, YFSETQ. The CDR3 length is 15 residues. The CDR3 protein is CASSFLGGGDYGYTF. The CDR3 DNA reads as TGCGCCAGCAGCTTCCTAGGAGGGGGGGACTATGGCTACACCTTC.

This clone was recorded only once. The CDR3 DNA reads TGCGCCAGCAGCTTGGATGGGTCGGGGAACTATGGCTACACCTTC. Translated, it gives CASSLDGSGNYGYTF. This chain connects TRBV5-1 to TRBJ1-2; D remains ambiguous. The CDR3 covers 15 residues. V was cut by 0 bases and J by 2 bases, with 11 bases left in between. Germline V gives CDR1 SGHRS, CDR2 YFSETQ.

The chain uses TRBV7-9 and TRBJ2-1; no definite D call. This CDR3 comprises 12 residues. V was trimmed by 7 bases and J by 1 base, leaving 5 bases between them. Germline V CDR1 and CDR2: SEHNR, FQNEAQ (reference sequence). CDR3: CASTHSYNEQFF. The CDR3 DNA reads as TGTGCCAGCACCCATTCCTACAATGAGCAGTTCTTC.

The J gene is TRBJ2-1, the V gene TRBV7-8; TRBD2 matches 7 bases. Germline V CDR1 and CDR2: SGHVS, FQNEAQ. CDR3 length: 15 amino acids. J gave up 7 bases and V 0 bases, and 6 bases lay outside the gene matches. The CDR3 sequence: CASSLAGGNGNEQFF. The CDR3 DNA is TGTGCCAGCAGCTTAGCGGGAGGGAACGGGAATGAGCAGTTCTTC.

V and J are TRBV7-2 and TRBJ2-7, with TRBD2 identical over 9 bases. After removal of 5 bases from V and 3 bases from J, the junction contained 8 bases not matched to a gene. This CDR3 spans 15 amino acids. CDR1 SGHTA and CDR2 FQGNSA come from the germline V gene. CDR3 protein: CASSVPAGGRYEQYF. CDR3 coding DNA: TGTGCCAGCAGCGTTCCAGCGGGAGGACGCTACGAGCAGTACTTC.